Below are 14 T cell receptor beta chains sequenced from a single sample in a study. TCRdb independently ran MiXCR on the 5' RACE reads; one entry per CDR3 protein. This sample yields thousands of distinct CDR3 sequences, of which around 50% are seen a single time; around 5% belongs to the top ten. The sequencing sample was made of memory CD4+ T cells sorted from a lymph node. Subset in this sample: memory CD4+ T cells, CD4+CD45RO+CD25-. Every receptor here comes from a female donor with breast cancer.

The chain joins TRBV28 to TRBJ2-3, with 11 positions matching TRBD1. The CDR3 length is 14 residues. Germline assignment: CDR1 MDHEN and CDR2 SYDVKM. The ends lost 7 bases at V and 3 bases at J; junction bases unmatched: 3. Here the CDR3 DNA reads TGTGCCAGCATCCGGGACAGGGGGACAGATACGCAGTATTTT. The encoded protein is CASIRDRGTDTQYF.

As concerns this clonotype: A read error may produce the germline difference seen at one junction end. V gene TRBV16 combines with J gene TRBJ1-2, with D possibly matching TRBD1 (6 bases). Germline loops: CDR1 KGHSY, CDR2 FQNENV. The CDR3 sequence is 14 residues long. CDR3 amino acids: CASKGVQGSYGYTF. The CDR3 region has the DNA TGCGCCAGCAAGGGAGTGCAGGGGAGCTATGGCTACACCTTC. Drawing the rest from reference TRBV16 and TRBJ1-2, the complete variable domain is GEEVAQTPKHLVRGEGQKAKLYCAPIKGHSYVFWYQQVLKNEFKFLISFQNENVFDETGMPKERFSAKCLPNSPCSLEIQATKLEDSAVYFCASKGVQGSYGYTFGSGTRLTVV.

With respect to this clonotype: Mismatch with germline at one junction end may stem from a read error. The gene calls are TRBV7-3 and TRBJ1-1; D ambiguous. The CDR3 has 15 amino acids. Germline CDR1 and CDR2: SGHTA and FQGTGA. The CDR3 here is CASRSSPSRATGAFF. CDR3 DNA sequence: TGTGCCAGCAGGAGTTCCCCTTCCAGAGCCACTGGAGCTTTCTTT.

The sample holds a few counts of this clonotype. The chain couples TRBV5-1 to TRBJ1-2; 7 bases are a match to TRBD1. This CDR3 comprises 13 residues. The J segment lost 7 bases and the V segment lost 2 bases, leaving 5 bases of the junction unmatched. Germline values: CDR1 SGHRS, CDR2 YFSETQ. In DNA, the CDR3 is TGCGCCAGCAGCTTAGGCCAGGGGGTTGGCTACACCTTC. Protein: CASSLGQGVGYTF.

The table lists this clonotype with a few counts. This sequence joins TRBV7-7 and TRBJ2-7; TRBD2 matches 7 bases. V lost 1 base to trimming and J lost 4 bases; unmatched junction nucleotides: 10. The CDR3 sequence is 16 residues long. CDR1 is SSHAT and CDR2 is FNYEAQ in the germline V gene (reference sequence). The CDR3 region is CASSLGAVGEGYEQYF. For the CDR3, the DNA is TGTGCCAGCAGCTTAGGGGCGGTGGGGGAGGGTTACGAGCAGTACTTC.

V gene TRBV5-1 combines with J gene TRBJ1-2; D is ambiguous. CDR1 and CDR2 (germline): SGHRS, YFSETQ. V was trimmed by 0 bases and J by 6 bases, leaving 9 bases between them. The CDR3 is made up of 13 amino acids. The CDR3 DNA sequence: TGCGCCAGCAGCTTGGCGGACCTCGATGGCTACACCTTC. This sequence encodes CASSLADLDGYTF.

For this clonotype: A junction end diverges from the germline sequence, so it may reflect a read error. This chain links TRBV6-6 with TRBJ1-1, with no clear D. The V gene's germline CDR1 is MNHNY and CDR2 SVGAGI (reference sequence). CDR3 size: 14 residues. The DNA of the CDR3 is TGTGCCAGCACTTACACCGCGGGGAGCGGTGAAGCTTTCTTT. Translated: CASTYTAGSGEAFF.

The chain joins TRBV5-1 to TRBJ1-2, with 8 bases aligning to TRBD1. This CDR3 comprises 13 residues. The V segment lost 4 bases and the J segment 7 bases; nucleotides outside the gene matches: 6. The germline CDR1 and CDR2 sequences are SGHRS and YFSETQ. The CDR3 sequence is CASSVQGGGGYTF. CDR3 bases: TGCGCCAGCAGCGTACAGGGGGGAGGTGGCTACACCTTC.

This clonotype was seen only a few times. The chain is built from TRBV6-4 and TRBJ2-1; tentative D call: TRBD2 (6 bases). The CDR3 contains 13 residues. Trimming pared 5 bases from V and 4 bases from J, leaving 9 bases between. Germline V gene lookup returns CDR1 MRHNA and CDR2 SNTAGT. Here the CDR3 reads CASSRDWYNEQFF. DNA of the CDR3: TGTGCCAGCAGTCGGGACTGGTACAATGAGCAGTTCTTC.

CDR3 residues: CASRHRQGGKTEAFF. The CDR3, as DNA: TGTGCCAGCAGACATCGACAGGGAGGAAAAACTGAAGCTTTCTTT. V is TRBV7-9 and J is TRBJ1-1, with TRBD1 identical over 7 bases. Germline CDR1 is SEHNR and CDR2 is FQNEAQ (reference sequence). CDR3 length: 15 amino acids. The ends lost 6 bases at V and 5 bases at J; junction bases unmatched: 12.

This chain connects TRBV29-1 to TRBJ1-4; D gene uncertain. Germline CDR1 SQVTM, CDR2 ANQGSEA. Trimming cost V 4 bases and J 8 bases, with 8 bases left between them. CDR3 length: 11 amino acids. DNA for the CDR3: TGCAGCGTTGCCCAGGACGAAAAACTGTTTTTT. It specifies CSVAQDEKLFF.

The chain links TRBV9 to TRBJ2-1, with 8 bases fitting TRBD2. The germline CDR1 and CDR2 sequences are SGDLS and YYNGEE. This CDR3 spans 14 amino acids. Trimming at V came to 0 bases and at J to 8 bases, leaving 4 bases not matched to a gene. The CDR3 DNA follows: TGTGCCAGCAGCGTAGGGTTAGCGGGGTATGAGCAGTTCTTC. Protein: CASSVGLAGYEQFF.

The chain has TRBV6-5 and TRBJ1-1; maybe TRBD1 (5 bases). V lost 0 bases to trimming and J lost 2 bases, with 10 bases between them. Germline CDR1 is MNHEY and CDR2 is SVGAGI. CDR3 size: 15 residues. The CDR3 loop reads CASSYSWGVNTEAFF. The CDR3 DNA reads TGTGCCAGCAGTTACTCGTGGGGGGTCAACACTGAAGCTTTCTTT.

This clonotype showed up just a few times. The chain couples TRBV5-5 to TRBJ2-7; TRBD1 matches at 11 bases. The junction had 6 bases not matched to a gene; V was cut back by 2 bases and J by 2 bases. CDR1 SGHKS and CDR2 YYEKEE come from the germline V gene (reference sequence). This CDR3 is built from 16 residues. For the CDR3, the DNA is TGTGCCAGCAGCTTTGGGCCGGGACAGGGGGCCTACGAGCAGTACTTC. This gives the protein CASSFGPGQGAYEQYF.